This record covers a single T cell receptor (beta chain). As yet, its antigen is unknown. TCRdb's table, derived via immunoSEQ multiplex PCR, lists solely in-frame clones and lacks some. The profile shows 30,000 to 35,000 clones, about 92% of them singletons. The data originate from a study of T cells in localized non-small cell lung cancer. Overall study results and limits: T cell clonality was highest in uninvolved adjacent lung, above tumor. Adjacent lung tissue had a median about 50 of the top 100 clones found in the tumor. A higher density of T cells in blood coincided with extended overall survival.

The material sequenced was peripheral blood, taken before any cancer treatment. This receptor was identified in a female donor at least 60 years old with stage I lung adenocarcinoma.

The CDR3 DNA reads TGTGCCATCAGTTTCACAGGGAGGAGTAGGGATACGCAGTATTTT. Translating it yields CAISFTGRSRDTQYF. V and J are TRBV10-3 and TRBJ2-3, with D perhaps being TRBD1 or TRBD2 (6 bases each). With 5 bases removed from V and 6 bases from J, the gap between germline ends came to 18 bases. This CDR3 is built from 15 residues. CDR1 ENHRY and CDR2 SYGVKD come from the germline V gene.